The 3 T cell receptor beta chains given below trace back to one sample, sequenced in a study of CD8+ T cells in alopecia areata. Extraction of RNA preceded its reverse transcription into cDNA, which served as the sequencing template. TCRdb's table, derived via immunoSEQ multiplex PCR, lists solely in-frame clones and lacks some. The sample includes more than 90,000 clones, more than 55% of them seen just once. Treatment specified: oral pan-JAK inhibitor, 5-10 mg twice daily. Sequencing used CD8+ T cells sorted from blood, obtained at week 4, from a patient treated with tofacitinib. Receptor source: a human donor with alopecia areata.

J is TRBJ2-6 and V is TRBV30; D uncertain. The germline V gene encodes CDR1 GTSNPN and CDR2 SVGIG (reference sequence). The CDR3 runs 14 residues. V shed 1 base and J shed 0 bases, with 4 bases lying between them. This CDR3 is CAWSDFSGANVLTF. In DNA form, the CDR3 reads TGTGCCTGGAGTGACTTCTCTGGGGCCAACGTCCTGACTTTC.

The table lists this clone with a few counts. The rearrangement joins TRBV9 to TRBJ2-5, with 8 nucleotides matching TRBD2. The CDR3 is 14 amino acids. The J segment lost 2 bases and the V segment lost 0 bases, leaving 0 bases of the junction unmatched. Germline V gene sequence: CDR1 SGDLS, CDR2 YYNGEE. The chain's CDR3 is CASSVAGGQETQYF. CDR3 nucleotide sequence: TGTGCCAGCAGCGTAGCGGGGGGGCAAGAGACCCAGTACTTC.

This clone was recorded a few times. The chain has TRBV9 and TRBJ2-6; D possibly corresponds to TRBD1 (5 bases). The CDR3 sequence is 17 residues long. CDR1 and CDR2 (germline): SGDLS, YYNGEE. Between the trimmed V and J ends, which lost 2 bases and 2 bases, there was a span of 14 bases. The CDR3 DNA follows: TGTGCCAGCAGCGTCCCACAGGAATGGGCTGGGGCCAACGTCCTGACTTTC. Translating gives CASSVPQEWAGANVLTF.